This T cell receptor (beta chain) was profiled in a study of T cell repertoires in cytomegalovirus infection. Overall study context: Public TCR beta signatures marked donors with CMV infection and the matching HLA. Study results and limitations: Dominating the ex vivo response were TCR beta clonotypes that were CMV-specific and HLA-C-restricted.

TCRdb re-analysed the reads in MiXCR, keeping a single row per CDR3 protein. The sample consists of a few hundred thousand distinct CDR3 sequences, about 17% of them appearing once. Germline loops: CDR1 SGHDT, CDR2 YYEEEE. CDR3 size: 16 residues. Trimming removed 4 bases from V and 0 bases from J, with 13 bases in between. Notes on this clonotype: As yet, its antigen is unknown.

The sample was CD8+ T cells from PBMCs. The genes are TRBV5-6 and TRBJ2-2, with D perhaps TRBD2 (6 bases). This clonotype was sampled from a human donor in good health (CMV status not recorded). Some clones in this sample may be carry-over from other donors' samples. Here the CDR3 reads CASSPRRGPNTGELFF. In nucleotides, the CDR3 is TGTGCCAGCAGCCCGAGGCGGGGCCCGAACACCGGGGAGCTGTTTTTT.